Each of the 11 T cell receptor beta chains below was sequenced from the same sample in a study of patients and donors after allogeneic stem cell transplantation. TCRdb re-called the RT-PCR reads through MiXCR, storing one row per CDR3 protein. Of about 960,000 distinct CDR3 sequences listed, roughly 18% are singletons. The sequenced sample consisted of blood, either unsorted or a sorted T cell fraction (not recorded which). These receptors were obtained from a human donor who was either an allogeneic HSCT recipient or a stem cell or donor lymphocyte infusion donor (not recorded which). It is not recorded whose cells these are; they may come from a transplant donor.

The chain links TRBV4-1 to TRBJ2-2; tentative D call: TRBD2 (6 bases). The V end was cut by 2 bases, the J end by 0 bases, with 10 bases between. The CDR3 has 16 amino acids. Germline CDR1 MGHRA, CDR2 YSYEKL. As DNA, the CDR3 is TGCGCCAGCAGCCAATCGCCTAGCGCGAACACCGGGGAGCTGTTTTTT. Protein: CASSQSPSANTGELFF.

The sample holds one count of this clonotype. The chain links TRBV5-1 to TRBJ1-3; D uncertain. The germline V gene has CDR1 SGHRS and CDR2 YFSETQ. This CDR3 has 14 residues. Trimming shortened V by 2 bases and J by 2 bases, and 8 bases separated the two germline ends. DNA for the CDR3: TGCGCCAGCAGCTTCGGGAACACTGGAAACACCATATATTTT. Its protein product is CASSFGNTGNTIYF.

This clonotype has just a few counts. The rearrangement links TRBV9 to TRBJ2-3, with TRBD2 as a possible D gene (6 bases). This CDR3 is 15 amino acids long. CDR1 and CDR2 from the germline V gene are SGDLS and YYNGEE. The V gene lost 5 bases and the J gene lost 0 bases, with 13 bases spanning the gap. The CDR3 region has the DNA TGTGCCAGCAGTGAAGTAGCGGAGAGCACAGATACGCAGTATTTT. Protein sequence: CASSEVAESTDTQYF.

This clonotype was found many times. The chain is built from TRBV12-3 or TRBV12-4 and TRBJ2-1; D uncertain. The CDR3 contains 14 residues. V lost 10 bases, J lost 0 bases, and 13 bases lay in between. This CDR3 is CANSQASSYNEQFF. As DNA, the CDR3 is TGTGCCAACTCTCAGGCTAGCTCCTACAATGAGCAGTTCTTC.

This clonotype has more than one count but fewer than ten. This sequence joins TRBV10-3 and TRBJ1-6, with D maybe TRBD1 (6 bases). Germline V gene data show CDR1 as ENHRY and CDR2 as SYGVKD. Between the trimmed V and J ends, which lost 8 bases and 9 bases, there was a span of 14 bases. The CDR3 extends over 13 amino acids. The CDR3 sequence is CAIGSGVSSPLHF. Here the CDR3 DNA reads TGTGCCATCGGTTCAGGGGTGAGTTCACCCCTCCACTTT.

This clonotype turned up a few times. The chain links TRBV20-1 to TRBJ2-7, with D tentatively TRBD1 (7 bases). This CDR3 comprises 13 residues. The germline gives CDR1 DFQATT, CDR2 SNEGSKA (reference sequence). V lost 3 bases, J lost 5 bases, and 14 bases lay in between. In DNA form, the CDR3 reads TGCAGTGCTAGTGGCCAGGGGGGTAACGAGCAGTACTTC. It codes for CSASGQGGNEQYF.

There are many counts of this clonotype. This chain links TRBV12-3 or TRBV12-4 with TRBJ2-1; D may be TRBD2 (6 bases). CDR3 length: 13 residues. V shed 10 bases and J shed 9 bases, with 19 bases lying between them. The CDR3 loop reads CAIAGSSLGEQFF. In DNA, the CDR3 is TGTGCCATCGCGGGGTCTAGCTTGGGTGAGCAGTTCTTC.

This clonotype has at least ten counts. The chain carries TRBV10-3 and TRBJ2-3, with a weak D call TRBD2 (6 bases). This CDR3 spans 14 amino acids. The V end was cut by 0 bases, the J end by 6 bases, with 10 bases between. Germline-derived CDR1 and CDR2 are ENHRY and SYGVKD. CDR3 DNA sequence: TGTGCCATCAGTGAGTCGGAGGGTTCCGATACGCAGTATTTT. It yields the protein CAISESEGSDTQYF.

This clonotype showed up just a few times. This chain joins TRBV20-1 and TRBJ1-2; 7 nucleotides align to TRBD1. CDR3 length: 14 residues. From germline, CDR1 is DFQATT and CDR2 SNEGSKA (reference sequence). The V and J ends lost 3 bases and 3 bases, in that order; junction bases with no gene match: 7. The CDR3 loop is CSASRGQGYYGYTF. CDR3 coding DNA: TGCAGTGCTAGTAGGGGGCAGGGGTACTATGGCTACACCTTC.

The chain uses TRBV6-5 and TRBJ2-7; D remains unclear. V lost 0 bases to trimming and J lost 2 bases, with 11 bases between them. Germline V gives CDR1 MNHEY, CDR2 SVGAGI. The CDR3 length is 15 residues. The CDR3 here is CASSYSYSEAYEQYF. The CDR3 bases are TGTGCCAGCAGTTACTCGTACAGCGAAGCCTACGAGCAGTACTTC.

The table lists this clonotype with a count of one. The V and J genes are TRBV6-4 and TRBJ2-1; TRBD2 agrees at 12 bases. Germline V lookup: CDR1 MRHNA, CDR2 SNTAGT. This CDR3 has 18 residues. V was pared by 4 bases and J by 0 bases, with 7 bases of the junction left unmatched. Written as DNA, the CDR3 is TGTGCCAGCAGTGCGGGACTAGCGGGCTCCAGCTCCTACAATGAGCAGTTCTTC. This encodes CASSAGLAGSSSYNEQFF.